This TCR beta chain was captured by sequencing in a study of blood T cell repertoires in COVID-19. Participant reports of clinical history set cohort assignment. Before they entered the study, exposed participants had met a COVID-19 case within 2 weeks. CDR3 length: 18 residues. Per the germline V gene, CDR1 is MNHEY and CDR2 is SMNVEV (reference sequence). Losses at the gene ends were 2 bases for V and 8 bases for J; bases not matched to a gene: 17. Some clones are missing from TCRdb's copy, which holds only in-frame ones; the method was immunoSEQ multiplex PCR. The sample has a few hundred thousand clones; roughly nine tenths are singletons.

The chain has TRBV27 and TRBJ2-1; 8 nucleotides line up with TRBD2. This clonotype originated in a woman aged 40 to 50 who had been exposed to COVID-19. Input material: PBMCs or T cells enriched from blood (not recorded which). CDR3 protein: CASSLRTVAGGLGDEQFF. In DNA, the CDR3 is TGTGCCAGCAGTTTAAGGACAGTGGCGGGGGGACTTGGGGATGAGCAGTTCTTC.